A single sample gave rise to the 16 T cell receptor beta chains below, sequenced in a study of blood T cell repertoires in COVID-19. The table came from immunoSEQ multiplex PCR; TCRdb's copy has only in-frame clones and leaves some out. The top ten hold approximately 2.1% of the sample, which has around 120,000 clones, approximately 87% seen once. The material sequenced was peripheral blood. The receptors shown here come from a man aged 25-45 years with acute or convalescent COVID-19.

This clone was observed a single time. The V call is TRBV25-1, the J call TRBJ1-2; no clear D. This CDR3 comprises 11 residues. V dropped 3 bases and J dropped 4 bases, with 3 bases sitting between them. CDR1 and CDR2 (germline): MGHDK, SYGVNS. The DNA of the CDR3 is TGTGCCAGCAGTGACTTCTATGGCTACACCTTC. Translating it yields CASSDFYGYTF.

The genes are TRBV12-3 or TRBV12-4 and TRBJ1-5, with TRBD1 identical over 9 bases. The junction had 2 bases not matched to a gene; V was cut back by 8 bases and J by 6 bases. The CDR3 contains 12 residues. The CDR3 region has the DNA TGTGCCAGCGGGGACAGGGCTCAGCCCCAGCATTTT. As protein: CASGDRAQPQHF.

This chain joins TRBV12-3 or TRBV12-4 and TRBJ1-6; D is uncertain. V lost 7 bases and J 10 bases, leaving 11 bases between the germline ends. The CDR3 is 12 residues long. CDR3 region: CASTTSSSPLHF. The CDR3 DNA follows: TGTGCCAGCACGACTTCGAGCTCACCCCTCCACTTT.

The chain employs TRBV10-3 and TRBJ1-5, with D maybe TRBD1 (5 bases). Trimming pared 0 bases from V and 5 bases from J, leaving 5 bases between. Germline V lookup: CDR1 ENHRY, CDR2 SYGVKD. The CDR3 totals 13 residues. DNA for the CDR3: TGTGCCATCAGTGAGTCAGGGGATCAGCCCCAGCATTTT. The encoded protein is CAISESGDQPQHF.

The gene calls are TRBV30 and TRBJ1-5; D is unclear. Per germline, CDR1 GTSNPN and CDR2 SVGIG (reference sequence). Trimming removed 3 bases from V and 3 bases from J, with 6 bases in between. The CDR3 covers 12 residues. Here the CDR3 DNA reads TGTGCCTGGAGCCAGTCCAATCAGCCCCAGCATTTT. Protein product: CAWSQSNQPQHF.

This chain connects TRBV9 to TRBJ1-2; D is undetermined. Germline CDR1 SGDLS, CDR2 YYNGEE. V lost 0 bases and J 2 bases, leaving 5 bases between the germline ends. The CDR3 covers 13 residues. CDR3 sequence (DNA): TGTGCCAGCAGCGTAGGACAAAACTATGGCTACACCTTC. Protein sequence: CASSVGQNYGYTF.

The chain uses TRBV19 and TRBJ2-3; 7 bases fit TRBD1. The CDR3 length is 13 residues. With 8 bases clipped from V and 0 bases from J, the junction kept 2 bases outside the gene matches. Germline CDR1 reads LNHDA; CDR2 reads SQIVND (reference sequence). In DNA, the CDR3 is TGTGCCAGTTCACAGGGGAGCACAGATACGCAGTATTTT. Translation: CASSQGSTDTQYF.

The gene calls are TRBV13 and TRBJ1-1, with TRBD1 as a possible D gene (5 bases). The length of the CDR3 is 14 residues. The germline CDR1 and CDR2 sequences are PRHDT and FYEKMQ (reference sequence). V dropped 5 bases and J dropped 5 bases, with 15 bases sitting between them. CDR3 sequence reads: CASSLDGGWTEAFF. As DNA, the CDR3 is TGTGCCAGCAGCCTTGACGGGGGTTGGACTGAAGCTTTCTTT.

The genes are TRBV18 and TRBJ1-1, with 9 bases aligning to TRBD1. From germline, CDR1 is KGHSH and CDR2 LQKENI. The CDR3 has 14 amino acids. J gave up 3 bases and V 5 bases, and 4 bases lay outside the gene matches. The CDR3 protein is CASSSGTGYTEAFF. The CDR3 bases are TGTGCCAGCTCATCCGGGACAGGGTACACTGAAGCTTTCTTT.

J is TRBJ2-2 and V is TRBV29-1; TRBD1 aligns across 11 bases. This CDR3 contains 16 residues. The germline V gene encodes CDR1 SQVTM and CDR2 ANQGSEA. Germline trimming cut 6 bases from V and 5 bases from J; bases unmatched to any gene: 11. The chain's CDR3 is CSVARGQGVSTGELFF. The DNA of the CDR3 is TGCAGCGTCGCTAGGGGACAGGGGGTTTCGACCGGGGAGCTGTTTTTT.

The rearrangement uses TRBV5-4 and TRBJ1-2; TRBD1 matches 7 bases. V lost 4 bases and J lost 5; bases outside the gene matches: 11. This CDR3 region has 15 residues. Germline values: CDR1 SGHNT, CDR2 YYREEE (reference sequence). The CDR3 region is CASSHPDRAGYGYTF. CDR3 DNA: TGTGCCAGCAGCCATCCTGACAGGGCTGGGTATGGCTACACCTTC. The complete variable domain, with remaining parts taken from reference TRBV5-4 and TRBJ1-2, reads ETGVTQSPTHLIKTRGQQVTLRCSSQSGHNTVSWYQQALGQGPQFIFQYYREEENGRGNFPPRFSGLQFPNYSSELNVNALELDDSALYLCASSHPDRAGYGYTFGSGTRLTVV.

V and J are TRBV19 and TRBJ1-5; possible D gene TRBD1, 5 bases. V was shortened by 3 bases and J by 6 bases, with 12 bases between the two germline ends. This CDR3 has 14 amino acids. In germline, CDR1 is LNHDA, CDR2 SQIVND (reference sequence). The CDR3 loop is CASSIRGGGQPQHF. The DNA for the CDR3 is TGTGCCAGTAGTATCCGGGGGGGAGGTCAGCCCCAGCATTTT. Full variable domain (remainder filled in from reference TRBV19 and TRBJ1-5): DGGITQSPKYLFRKEGQNVTLSCEQNLNHDAMYWYRQDPGQGLRLIYYSQIVNDFQKGDIAEGYSVSREKKESFPLTVTSAQKNPTAFYLCASSIRGGGQPQHFGDGTRLSIL.

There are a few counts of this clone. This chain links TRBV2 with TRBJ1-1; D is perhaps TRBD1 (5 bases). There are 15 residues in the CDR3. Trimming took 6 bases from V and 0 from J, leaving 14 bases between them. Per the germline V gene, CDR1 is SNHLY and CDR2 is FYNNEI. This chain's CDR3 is CASRDLDILNTEAFF. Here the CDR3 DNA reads TGTGCCAGCAGGGACCTGGACATCTTGAACACTGAAGCTTTCTTT.

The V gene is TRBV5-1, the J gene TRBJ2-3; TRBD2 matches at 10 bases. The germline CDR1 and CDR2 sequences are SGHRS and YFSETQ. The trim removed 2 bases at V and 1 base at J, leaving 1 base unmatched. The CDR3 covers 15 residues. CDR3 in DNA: TGCGCCAGCAGCTTTGGGACTAGCGGCACAGATACGCAGTATTTT. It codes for CASSFGTSGTDTQYF.

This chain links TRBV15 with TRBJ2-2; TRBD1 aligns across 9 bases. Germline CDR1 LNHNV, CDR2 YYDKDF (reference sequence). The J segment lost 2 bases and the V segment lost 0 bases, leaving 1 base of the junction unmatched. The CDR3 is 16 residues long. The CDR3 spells CATSRETGGNTGELFF. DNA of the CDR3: TGTGCCACCAGCAGAGAAACAGGGGGCAACACCGGGGAGCTGTTTTTT.

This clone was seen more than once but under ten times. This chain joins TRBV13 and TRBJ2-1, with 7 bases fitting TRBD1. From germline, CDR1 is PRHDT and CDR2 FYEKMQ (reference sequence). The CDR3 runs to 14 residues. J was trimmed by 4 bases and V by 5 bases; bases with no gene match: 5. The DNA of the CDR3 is TGTGCCAGCAGCCCCGGGACAGCGTACAATGAGCAGTTCTTC. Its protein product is CASSPGTAYNEQFF.